One and the same sample provided the 5 T cell receptor beta chains below, sequenced in a study of blood T cells in healthy people across ages. With a J-beta primer mix and a sample-barcoded 5' primer, a second PCR ran roughly 6 to 11 cycles. TCRdb independently ran MiXCR on the 5' RACE reads; one entry per CDR3 protein. The sample has roughly 1.5 million distinct CDR3 sequences, around 40% seen once. Sequencing was done on a sample of blood. These receptors were taken from a woman between 18 and 29 years old in good health.

In its sample, this clonotype was seen a few times. This chain links TRBV14 with TRBJ1-4, with TRBD1 matching over 9 bases. The V segment lost 1 base and the J segment 7 bases; nucleotides outside the gene matches: 7. Germline V gene data show CDR1 as SGHDN and CDR2 as FVKESK. The CDR3 sequence is 16 residues long. The CDR3 reads CASSQAGGTGTEKLFF. CDR3 bases: TGTGCCAGCAGCCAAGCCGGGGGGACAGGGACTGAAAAACTGTTTTTT.

V and J are TRBV5-4 and TRBJ1-4; tentatively, D is TRBD1 (5 bases). Germline V lookup: CDR1 SGHNT, CDR2 YYREEE (reference sequence). Trimming left V 0 bases short and J 10 bases short, with 10 bases between. The CDR3 extends over 13 amino acids. CDR3 sequence (DNA): TGTGCCAGCAGCTTGGGGGGGGTAGGAAAACTGTTTTTT. It is translated as CASSLGGVGKLFF. The complete variable domain, with remaining parts taken from reference TRBV5-4 and TRBJ1-4, reads ETGVTQSPTHLIKTRGQQVTLRCSSQSGHNTVSWYQQALGQGPQFIFQYYREEENGRGNFPPRFSGLQFPNYSSELNVNALELDDSALYLCASSLGGVGKLFFGSGTQLSVL.

This clonotype occurred a few times. J is TRBJ2-7 and V is TRBV25-1; D possibly corresponds to TRBD2 (5 bases). Germline V gives CDR1 MGHDK, CDR2 SYGVNS. The CDR3 runs to 14 residues. V gave up 2 bases and J gave up 4 bases, with 12 bases separating them. The DNA of the CDR3 is TGTGCCAGCAGTGAAGTCGGGGAAGGTTACGAGCAGTACTTC. This sequence encodes CASSEVGEGYEQYF.

This clonotype appeared a few times. The chain combines TRBV29-1 with TRBJ1-2; TRBD1 agrees at 9 bases. CDR3 length: 12 amino acids. Germline CDR1 is SQVTM and CDR2 is ANQGSEA. The trim removed 7 bases at V and 7 bases at J, leaving 7 bases unmatched. CDR3 DNA: TGCAGCGCCGGGACAGGGCTAGCTGGCTACACCTTC. Its translation: CSAGTGLAGYTF.

V and J are TRBV20-1 and TRBJ1-1; 8 positions agree with TRBD1. The ends lost 5 bases at V and 9 bases at J; junction bases unmatched: 8. Germline-derived CDR1 and CDR2 are DFQATT and SNEGSKA (reference sequence). The CDR3 loop spans 12 amino acids. The CDR3 DNA reads TGCAGTGCTCTAGACAGGGGTCTACAAGCTTTCTTT. Protein: CSALDRGLQAFF.